A selection of T cell receptor gamma chains follows, all from one sample in a study of intestinal T cells in coeliac disease. TCRdb reanalyzed the multiplex PCR reads using CATT. The sample has about 490 gamma-chain clones, 45% to 65% seen once. The sample comprised a duodenal biopsy. The receptors derive from a human donor who served as a control with a normal duodenal biopsy, not a healthy volunteer. Each CDR3 is given with its conserved first and last residue. Rows give clone size only sometimes, using once, few, many, or a class for an expanded clone.

v_gene	abundance	j_gene	CDR3nt	CDR3aa
TRGV3	.	TRGJP2	TGTGCCACCTTGGGACACGCATGTTTGAATTGGATCAAGACGTTT	CATLGHACLNWIKTF
TRGV3	.	TRGJ1/TRGJ2	TGTGCCACCTGGGACAGGAAACCTAAGAAACTCTTT	CATWDRKPKKLF
TRGV10	.	TRGJ1/TRGJ2	TGTGCTGCGTGGGATAAGAAACTCTTT	CAAWDKKLF
TRGV8	.	TRGJ1/TRGJ2	TGTGCACTGGGATCCTCTAAGAAACTCTTT	CALGSSKKLF
TRGV10	.	TRGJP1	TGTGCTGCGTGGGATTCGGGACCTGGTTGGTTCAAGATATTT	CAAWDSGPGWFKIF
TRGV10	.	TRGJ1/TRGJ2	TGTGCTGCGTGGCACCCACGTTATTATAAGAAACTCTTT	CAAWHPRYYKKLF
TRGV10	few	TRGJ1/TRGJ2	TGTGCCTGCGTGGGGTCTTATTATAAGAAACTCTTT	CACVGSYYKKLF
TRGV2	.	TRGJ1/TRGJ2	TGTGCCACCTGGGACGGCCCTACGAATTATTATAAGAAACTCTTT	CATWDGPTNYYKKLF
TRGV2	.	TRGJP2	TGTGCCACCTGGGACGGAGATTGGATCAAGACGTTT	CATWDGDWIKTF
TRGV10	.	TRGJ1/TRGJ2	TGTGCTGCATGGGGATCAAGAAAACTCTTT	CAAWGSRKLF
TRGV10	.	TRGJ1/TRGJ2	TGTGCTGCGTGGGCCCGAAGGAGGAAGAAACTCTTT	CAAWARRRKKLF
TRGV2	.	TRGJ1/TRGJ2	TGTGCCCCTACTCCCCCACATTATAAGAAACTCTTT	CAPTPPHYKKLF
TRGV8	.	TRGJ1/TRGJ2	TGTGCCACCTGCCCGAATTATTATAAGAAACTCTTT	CATCPNYYKKLF
TRGV2	.	TRGJP1	TGTGCCACTCGTGGTTGGTTCAAGATATTT	CATRGWFKIF
TRGV10	.	TRGJ1/TRGJ2	TGTGCTGGCGTGGGGATTTGGCCGCATTATAAGAAACTCTTT	CAGVGIWPHYKKLF
TRGV10	.	TRGJ1/TRGJ2	TGTGCTGCGTGGGTTACTAAGAAACTCTTT	CAAWVTKKLF
TRGV10	.	TRGJP1	TGTGCTGCGTGGGATCCACGGCTCAAGATATTT	CAAWDPRLKIF
TRGV9	.	TRGJ1/TRGJ2	TGTGCCTTGTGGGAGGTATCAACTATAAGCAAACTCTTT	CALWEVSTISKLF
TRGV2	hyperexpanded	TRGJ1/TRGJ2	TGTGCCACCTGGGACGGGCTTAGTAAGAAACTCTTT	CATWDGLSKKLF
TRGV2	.	TRGJP2	TGTGCCACCTGGGACGGCATCGTATCCGTCAAGACGTTT	CATWDGIVSVKTF
TRGV9	.	TRGJ1/TRGJ2	TGTGCCTTGCGGGAGGTTGCAGGGCCGACGAATTATTATAAGAAACTCTTT	CALREVAGPTNYYKKLF
TRGV3	.	TRGJ1/TRGJ2	TGTGCCACCTGGGACAGGCTGGAGTGGAGCAAACTCTTT	CATWDRLEWSKLF
TRGV2	.	TRGJP1	TGTGCCACCTGGGACGGGGCCTTTCCCACTGGTTGGTTCAAGATATTT	CATWDGAFPTGWFKIF
TRGV2	.	TRGJP1	TGTGCCACCTGGGGACGGGGCCCTTTCCCCACTGGTTGGTTCAAGATATTT	CATWGRGPFPTGWFKIF
TRGV2	once	TRGJ1/TRGJ2	TGTGCCACCTGGACCCTTACCCGGAATTATTATAAGAAACTCTTT	CATWTLTRNYYKKLF
TRGV10	.	TRGJP1	TGTGCTGCGTGGGGGACGCCGACCGGCGGGCATACCACTGGTTGGTTCAAGATATTT	CAAWGTPTGGHTTGWFKIF
TRGV4	.	TRGJ1/TRGJ2	TGTGCCACCTGGGATGAACGGTTAAGTAAACTCTTT	CATWDERLSKLF
TRGV10	once	TRGJP1	TGTGCTGCGAGCCGTTGGTTCAAGATATTT	CAASRWFKIF
TRGV10	.	TRGJ1/TRGJ2	TGTGCTGGCGTGGGATTGAGGACGGAAAATTATAAGAAACTCTTT	CAGVGLRTENYKKLF
TRGV10	.	TRGJP1	TGTGCGCGTGGGATTATTGTCCATACCACTGGTTGGTTCAAGATATTT	CARGIIVHTTGWFKIF
TRGV2	.	TRGJ1/TRGJ2	TGTGCCACCTGGACGAATTATAAGAAACTCTTT	CATWTNYKKLF
TRGV10	.	TRGJ1/TRGJ2	TGTGCCTGCGTGGGTTCTAAGAAACTCTTT	CACVGSKKLF
TRGV10	large	TRGJ1/TRGJ2	TGTGCTGCGTGGGGGTCTTATTATAAGAAACTCTTT	CAAWGSYYKKLF
TRGV8	hyperexpanded	TRGJ1/TRGJ2	TGTGCCACCTGGGATAAGGGGAATTATTATAAGAAACTCTTT	CATWDKGNYYKKLF
TRGV10	.	TRGJP1	TGTGCTGCGTTGGGATTAGATTATTTGGGGGGGTGGTTCAAGATATTT	CAALGLDYLGGWFKIF
TRGV11	few	TRGJ1/TRGJ2	.	CTTVPVRSSQGGFKKLF
TRGV10	.	TRGJP1	TGTGCTGCCCGGGGGTGGGTTAGGTTCAAGATATTT	CAARGWVRFKIF
TRGV11	once	TRGJP1	TGTGCCTGCTGGATTAGGCATTGGTATACCACTGGTTGGTTCAAGATATTT	CACWIRHWYTTGWFKIF
TRGV11	hyperexpanded	TRGJP2	TGTGCCTGCTGGATTAGGTGCCGGATTAGTGATTGGATCAAGACGTTT	CACWIRCRISDWIKTF
TRGV3	.	TRGJ1/TRGJ2	TGTGCCACCTGGGACAGGAGGGGCCTCGGGAATTATAAGAAACTCTTT	CATWDRRGLGNYKKLF
TRGV2	.	TRGJ1/TRGJ2	TGTGCCCCTATCCCCCACATTGATAAGAAACTCTTT	CAPIPHIDKKLF
TRGV3	.	TRGJP2	TGTGCCACCTGGGACAGGCCTTTTGGTAGTGATTGGATCAAGACGTTT	CATWDRPFGSDWIKTF
TRGV2	.	TRGJ1/TRGJ2	TGTGCCACCTGGGACGGGTGGACCTATTATAAGAAACTCTTT	CATWDGWTYYKKLF
TRGV5	.	TRGJP2	TGTGCCACCTCGAATAGTAGTGATTGGATCAAGACGTTT	CATSNSSDWIKTF
TRGV10	.	TRGJP1	TGTGCTGCGTGGGATGGATTCATTGGGTGGTTCAAGATATTT	CAAWDGFIGWFKIF
TRGV10	.	TRGJP1	TGTGCTGCGTGGGATTATTGGTCCAGTACCACTGGTTGGTTCAAGATATTT	CAAWDYWSSTTGWFKIF
TRGV2	.	TRGJ1/TRGJ2	TGTGCCCTCCATCCCCCACATTATAAGAAACTCTTT	CALHPPHYKKLF
TRGV8	.	TRGJ1/TRGJ2	TGTGCACCTGGGGATAAGGGGAATTATTATAAGAAACTCTTT	CAPGDKGNYYKKLF
TRGV5	.	TRGJ1/TRGJ2	TGTGCCACCTGGCAAAGGATTATAAAGAAACTCTTT	CATWQRIIKKLF
TRGV10	few	TRGJ1/TRGJ2	TGTGCTGCGTGGGGTCTTTATTATAAGAAACTCTTT	CAAWGLYYKKLF
TRGV2	.	TRGJP1	TGTGCCACTCTGGTTGTCAAGATATTT	CATLVVKIF